This T cell receptor (beta chain) was sequenced for a study of T-cell memory formation after mild COVID-19. MiXCR was run by TCRdb on the 5' RACE reads, yielding one entry per CDR3 protein. The repertoire has approximately 60,000 distinct CDR3 sequences, 8% to 10% of them found once; the top ten carry 1.2%. The CDR3 is 16 residues long. The V end was cut by 0 bases, the J end by 4 bases, with 10 bases between. Germline V gene lookup returns CDR1 SGHAT and CDR2 FQNNGV. This clonotype was observed a few times. This sequence originates from a man in his late teens or twenties who had mild COVID-19 (a few samples of this study predate the infection). Cell type and time point are not known. V gene TRBV11-2 combines with J gene TRBJ1-6; D not resolved. Sequencing input: PBMCs or a T cell subset sorted from them (not recorded which). CDR3 nucleotides: TGTGCCAGCAGCTTAGATCGGCAGGCTTATAATTCACCCCTCCACTTT. Amino acid sequence: CASSLDRQAYNSPLHF.